These 6 T cell receptor beta chains share one sample of origin, sequenced in a study of T cell clusters in autoimmune cytopenias. One tube held mixed TRB-A and TRB-B primer pools for touch-down PCR. TCRdb reprocessed the multiplex PCR reads and reports one entry per CDR3 protein, with no DNA. The clone table shows roughly 6,900 distinct CDR3 sequences, with the ten largest holding more than 15%. TRB amplification used approximately 250 ng of peripheral blood genomic DNA. These data are also associated with another study on T cell repertoires in aging, cancer and after chemotherapy.

Sequenced sample: peripheral blood. Receptor source: a human donor in good health.

The chain uses TRBV6-2 or TRBV6-3 and TRBJ1-5; the D call from TCRdb, TRBD1, cannot be confirmed without DNA. Germline-derived CDR1 and CDR2 are MNHEY and SVGEGT. The CDR3 runs 14 residues. CDR3 sequence: CASSQDTSNQPQHF.

V is TRBV19 and J is TRBJ1-1. Germline loops: CDR1 LNHDA, CDR2 SQIVND (reference sequence). This CDR3 region has 16 residues. The CDR3: CASSKPQQRVNTEAFF.

The chain is built from TRBV6-5 and TRBJ2-3. Germline CDR1 reads MNHEY; CDR2 reads SVGAGI. The CDR3 runs to 14 residues. CDR3 residues: CASSYSISTDTQYF.

The gene calls are TRBV12-3 or TRBV12-4 and TRBJ1-1. This CDR3 is 12 amino acids long. CDR3 residues: CASSVAGTEAFF.

The CDR3 sequence: CASSPLRMTSNQPQHF. This sequence joins TRBV19 and TRBJ1-5. This CDR3 region has 16 residues. Germline CDR1 and CDR2: LNHDA and SQIVND (reference sequence).

This clonotype counts as medium-sized by frequency. The chain is built from TRBV19 and TRBJ2-7; TCRdb returns TRBD1, unconfirmable since there is no DNA. CDR3 length equals 12 residues. Germline assignment: CDR1 LNHDA and CDR2 SQIVND (reference sequence). Here the CDR3 reads CASSSGGYEQYF. The variable domain in full, with the rest retrieved from reference TRBV19 and TRBJ2-7, is DGGITQSPKYLFRKEGQNVTLSCEQNLNHDAMYWYRQDPGQGLRLIYYSQIVNDFQKGDIAEGYSVSREKKESFPLTVTSAQKNPTAFYLCASSSGGYEQYFGPGTRLTVT.